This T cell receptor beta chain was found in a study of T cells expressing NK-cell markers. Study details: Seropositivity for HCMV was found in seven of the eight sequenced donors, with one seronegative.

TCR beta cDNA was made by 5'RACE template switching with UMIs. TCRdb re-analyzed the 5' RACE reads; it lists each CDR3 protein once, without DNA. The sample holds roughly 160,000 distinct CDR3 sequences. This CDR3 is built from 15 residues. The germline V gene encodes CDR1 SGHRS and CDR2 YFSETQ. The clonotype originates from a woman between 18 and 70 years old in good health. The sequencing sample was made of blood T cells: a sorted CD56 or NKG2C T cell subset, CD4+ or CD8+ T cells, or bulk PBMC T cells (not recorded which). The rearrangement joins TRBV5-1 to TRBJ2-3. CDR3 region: CASSLREVASDTQYF.